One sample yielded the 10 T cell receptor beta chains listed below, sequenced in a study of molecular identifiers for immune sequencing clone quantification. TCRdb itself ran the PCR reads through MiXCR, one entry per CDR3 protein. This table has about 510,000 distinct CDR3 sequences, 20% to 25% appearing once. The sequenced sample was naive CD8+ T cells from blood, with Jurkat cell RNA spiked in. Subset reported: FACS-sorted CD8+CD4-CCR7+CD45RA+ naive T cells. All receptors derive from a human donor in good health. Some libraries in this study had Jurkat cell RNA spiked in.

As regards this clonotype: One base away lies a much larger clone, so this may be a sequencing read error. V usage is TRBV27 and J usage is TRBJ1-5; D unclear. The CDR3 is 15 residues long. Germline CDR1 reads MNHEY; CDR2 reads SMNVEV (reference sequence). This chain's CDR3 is CAGSFVSDSNQPQHF. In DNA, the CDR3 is TGTGCCGGCAGTTTCGTCAGTGATAGCAATCAGCCCCAGCATTTT.

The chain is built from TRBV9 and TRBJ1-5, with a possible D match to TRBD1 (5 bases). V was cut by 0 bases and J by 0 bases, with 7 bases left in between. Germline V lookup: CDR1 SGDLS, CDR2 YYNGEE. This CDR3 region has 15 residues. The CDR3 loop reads CASSVAGGSNQPQHF. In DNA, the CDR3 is TGTGCCAGCAGCGTAGCCGGGGGTAGCAATCAGCCCCAGCATTTT.

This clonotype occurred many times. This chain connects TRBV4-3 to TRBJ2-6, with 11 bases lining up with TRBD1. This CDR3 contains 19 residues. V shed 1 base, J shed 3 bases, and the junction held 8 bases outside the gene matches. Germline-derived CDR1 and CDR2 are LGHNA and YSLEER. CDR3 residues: CASSQAGGTGGYGANVLTF. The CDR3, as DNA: TGCGCCAGCAGCCAAGCCGGAGGGACAGGGGGATATGGGGCCAACGTCCTGACTTTC.

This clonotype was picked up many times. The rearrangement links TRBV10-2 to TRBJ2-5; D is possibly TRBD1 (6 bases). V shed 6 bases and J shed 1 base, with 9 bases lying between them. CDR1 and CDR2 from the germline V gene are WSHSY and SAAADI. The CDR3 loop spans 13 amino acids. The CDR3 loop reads CASSRDTQETQYF. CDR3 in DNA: TGCGCCAGCAGCCGGGACACCCAAGAGACCCAGTACTTC.

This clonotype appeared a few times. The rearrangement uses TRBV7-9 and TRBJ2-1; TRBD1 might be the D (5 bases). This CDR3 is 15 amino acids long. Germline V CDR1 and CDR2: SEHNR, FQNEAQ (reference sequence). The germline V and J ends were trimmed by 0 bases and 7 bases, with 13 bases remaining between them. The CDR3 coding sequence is TGTGCCAGCAGCTTAGCGGGGCTAGGTGTGAATGAGCAGTTCTTC. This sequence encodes CASSLAGLGVNEQFF.

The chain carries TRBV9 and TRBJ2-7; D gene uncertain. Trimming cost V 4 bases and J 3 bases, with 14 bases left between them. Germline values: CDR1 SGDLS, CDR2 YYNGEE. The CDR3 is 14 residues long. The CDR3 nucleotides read TGTGCCAGCAGCATCCGGGCCACCGACTACGAGCAGTACTTC. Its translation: CASSIRATDYEQYF.

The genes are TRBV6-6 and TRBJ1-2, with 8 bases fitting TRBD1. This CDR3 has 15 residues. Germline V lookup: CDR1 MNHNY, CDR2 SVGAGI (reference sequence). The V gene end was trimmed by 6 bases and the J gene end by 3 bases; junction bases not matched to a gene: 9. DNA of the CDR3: TGTGCCAGCAGGGACAGGGCGGGAGAGGACTATGGCTACACCTTC. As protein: CASRDRAGEDYGYTF.

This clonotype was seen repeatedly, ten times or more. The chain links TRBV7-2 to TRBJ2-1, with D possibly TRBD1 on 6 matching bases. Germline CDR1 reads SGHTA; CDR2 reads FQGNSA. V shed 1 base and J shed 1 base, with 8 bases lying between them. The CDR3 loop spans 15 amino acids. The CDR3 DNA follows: TGTGCCAGCAGCTTAGACAGGGCATCCTACAATGAGCAGTTCTTC. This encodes CASSLDRASYNEQFF.

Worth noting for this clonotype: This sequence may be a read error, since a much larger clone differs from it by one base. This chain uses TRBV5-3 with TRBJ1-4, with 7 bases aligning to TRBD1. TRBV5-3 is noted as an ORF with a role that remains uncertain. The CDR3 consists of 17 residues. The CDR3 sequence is CASSFPTGHGTNEELFF. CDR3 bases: TGTGCCAGCAGCTTTCCGACAGGGCATGGGACTAATGAAGAACTGTTTTTT.

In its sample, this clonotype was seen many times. For the CDR3, the DNA is TGTGCCTGGAGTGGAGGAGTTTCCTACGAGCAGTACTTC. Encoded protein: CAWSGGVSYEQYF. This chain connects TRBV30 to TRBJ2-7; D remains unclear. Germline CDR1 GTSNPN, CDR2 SVGIG (reference sequence). This CDR3 is 13 amino acids long. Trimming stripped 1 base from V and 1 base from J, with 8 bases between.